This is a list of T cell receptor beta chains from one sample in a study of control samples from healthy donors and cancer patients. Sequenced by immunoSEQ multiplex PCR; TCRdb stores in-frame clones only, minus some. Altogether about 60,000 clones are present, about 92% being singletons, with the ten largest covering around 1.7%. Sequenced sample: PBMCs. All receptors derive from a middle-aged man with colorectal cancer. Both conserved end residues are part of each CDR3. The D gene is left open where the match is weak. Only part of the rows carry a size: once, few, many, or a class if the clone is expanded.

CDR3 DNA: TGCGCCAGCAGTGAGTCATTCAGGGGGGCGACGATCCACGAGCAGTACTTC
CDR3 protein: CASSESFRGATIHEQYF
V gene: TRBV10-2
clone size: NA
D gene: NA
J gene: TRBJ2-7

CDR3 DNA: TGTGCCAGCAGGGGAAGGGGAGAGACCCAGTACTTC
CDR3 protein: CASRGRGETQYF
V gene: TRBV5-4
clone size: NA
D gene: NA
J gene: TRBJ2-5

CDR3 DNA: TGTGCCAGCAGCTCGGACCAGGGCGCGGCGGCATTAACCCAGTACTTC
CDR3 protein: CASSSDQGAAALTQYF
V gene: TRBV7-2
clone size: NA
D gene: NA
J gene: TRBJ2-5

CDR3 DNA: TGTGCCAGCAGCCGCCGACTAGCAAACAATGAGCAGTTCTTC
CDR3 protein: CASSRRLANNEQFF
V gene: TRBV6-2/TRBV6-3
clone size: NA
D gene: TRBD2
J gene: TRBJ2-1

CDR3 DNA: TGTGCCACCAGCACACTCCCCAGCGGGGGCCCCGATACGCAGTATTTT
CDR3 protein: CATSTLPSGGPDTQYF
V gene: TRBV15
clone size: NA
D gene: TRBD2
J gene: TRBJ2-3

CDR3 DNA: TGTGCCAGCAGCAGGACAGGGGGCGGTGATGGCTACACCTTC
CDR3 protein: CASSRTGGGDGYTF
V gene: TRBV6-5
clone size: NA
D gene: TRBD1
J gene: TRBJ1-2

CDR3 DNA: TGTGCCAGCAGCTTCCGGACCAACCAAGAGACCCAGTACTTC
CDR3 protein: CASSFRTNQETQYF
V gene: TRBV13
clone size: NA
D gene: NA
J gene: TRBJ2-5

CDR3 DNA: TGTGCCAGCAGCCCCGCGGGGTCGGGCTACACCTTC
CDR3 protein: CASSPAGSGYTF
V gene: TRBV7-9
clone size: once
D gene: NA
J gene: TRBJ1-2

CDR3 DNA: TGTGCCAGCAGTTCGGGACTAGCGGGGGGTAGGGATACGCAGTATTTT
CDR3 protein: CASSSGLAGGRDTQYF
V gene: TRBV6-5
clone size: NA
D gene: TRBD2
J gene: TRBJ2-3

CDR3 DNA: TGTGCCAGCAGTTTTTCACTAGATCAGCCCCAGCATTTT
CDR3 protein: CASSFSLDQPQHF
V gene: TRBV12-3/TRBV12-4
clone size: once
D gene: NA
J gene: TRBJ1-5

CDR3 DNA: TGTGCCAGCAGCCTTACTGCTGGGACTGAAGCTTTCTTT
CDR3 protein: CASSLTAGTEAFF
V gene: TRBV3-1/TRBV3-2
clone size: NA
D gene: NA
J gene: TRBJ1-1

CDR3 DNA: TGTGCCACCAGTGATGAGCGCAATCAGCCCCAGCATTTT
CDR3 protein: CATSDERNQPQHF
V gene: TRBV24-1
clone size: NA
D gene: NA
J gene: TRBJ1-5

CDR3 DNA: TGTGCCAGCAGGATTGGGGTTGCGAACACTGAAGCTTTCTTT
CDR3 protein: CASRIGVANTEAFF
V gene: TRBV7-9
clone size: NA
D gene: NA
J gene: TRBJ1-1

CDR3 DNA: TGCGCCAGCAGCCAAGATCCCGCGGGAGTCTATGGCTACACCTTC
CDR3 protein: CASSQDPAGVYGYTF
V gene: TRBV4-1
clone size: NA
D gene: NA
J gene: TRBJ1-2

CDR3 DNA: TGTGCCAGCAGGGGGGGTCGGACTGAAGCTTTCTTT
CDR3 protein: CASRGGRTEAFF
V gene: TRBV2
clone size: NA
D gene: NA
J gene: TRBJ1-1

CDR3 DNA: TGTGCCAGCAGCCCACGACAGGCCTACGAGCAGTACTTC
CDR3 protein: CASSPRQAYEQYF
V gene: TRBV3-1/TRBV3-2
clone size: NA
D gene: NA
J gene: TRBJ2-7

CDR3 DNA: TGTGCCAGCAGTTACCTTGGGGCAGGTCAGCCCCAGCATTTT
CDR3 protein: CASSYLGAGQPQHF
V gene: TRBV6-2/TRBV6-3
clone size: NA
D gene: NA
J gene: TRBJ1-5

CDR3 DNA: TGTGCCAGTAGTATAGATCCCCGGGGGAATACGCAGTATTTT
CDR3 protein: CASSIDPRGNTQYF
V gene: TRBV19
clone size: NA
D gene: NA
J gene: TRBJ2-3

CDR3 DNA: TGCGCCAGCAGCGTTTCCGGGACACCGAACACTGAAGCTTTCTTT
CDR3 protein: CASSVSGTPNTEAFF
V gene: TRBV5-1
clone size: NA
D gene: NA
J gene: TRBJ1-1

CDR3 DNA: TGTGCCATCAGTGTACAGCCCTCTGGAAACACCATATATTTT
CDR3 protein: CAISVQPSGNTIYF
V gene: TRBV10-3
clone size: NA
D gene: NA
J gene: TRBJ1-3

CDR3 DNA: TGTGCCACCAGGGACCCTCTACGGACAGCCAAAAACATTCAGTACTTC
CDR3 protein: CATRDPLRTAKNIQYF
V gene: TRBV24-1
clone size: few
D gene: NA
J gene: TRBJ2-4

CDR3 DNA: TGTGCCACCAGTGATCCGGGACAGGGGGAGACCCAGTACTTC
CDR3 protein: CATSDPGQGETQYF
V gene: TRBV24-1
clone size: NA
D gene: TRBD1
J gene: TRBJ2-5

CDR3 DNA: TGTGCCAGCAGCGGGCGCGGGGGGGCGAGTAATGAGCAGTTCTTC
CDR3 protein: CASSGRGGASNEQFF
V gene: TRBV7-9
clone size: NA
D gene: TRBD2
J gene: TRBJ2-1

CDR3 DNA: TGTGCCAGCAGCCCTACAGGGAACACTGAAGCTTTCTTT
CDR3 protein: CASSPTGNTEAFF
V gene: TRBV11-3
clone size: NA
D gene: NA
J gene: TRBJ1-1

CDR3 DNA: TGTGCCAGCAGCCTCGGACAGGGGACTCTCGGGGAGCTGTTTTTT
CDR3 protein: CASSLGQGTLGELFF
V gene: TRBV11-1
clone size: once
D gene: TRBD1
J gene: TRBJ2-2

CDR3 DNA: TGTGCCAGCATCTCTTCGACGGTGAACACTGAAGCTTTCTTT
CDR3 protein: CASISSTVNTEAFF
V gene: TRBV3-1/TRBV3-2
clone size: NA
D gene: NA
J gene: TRBJ1-1

CDR3 DNA: TGCGCCAGCAACCTAGCGGGGGACTACAATGAGCAGTTCTTC
CDR3 protein: CASNLAGDYNEQFF
V gene: TRBV5-1
clone size: NA
D gene: TRBD2
J gene: TRBJ2-1